Listed below are T cell receptor beta chains from one sample, sequenced in a study of blood T cell repertoires in COVID-19. Sequencing used immunoSEQ multiplex PCR; TCRdb keeps in-frame clones, though not all of them. This table holds 120,000 or so clones, roughly nine tenths found once. The sequenced sample was peripheral blood. Receptors were obtained from a man aged 65-85 years who had recovered from COVID-19. CDR3s include the opening cysteine and the closing phenylalanine or tryptophan. A D gene is named only where the DNA matches it firmly. Size is omitted from some rows. Given values are once, few, many or a class for expanded clones.

d_call: .
clone_size: few
j_call: TRBJ1-1
v_call: TRBV2
cdr3_aa: CASSYEGPNTEAFF
cdr3_nt: TGTGCCAGCAGTTACGAGGGCCCAAACACTGAAGCTTTCTTT

d_call: .
clone_size: .
j_call: TRBJ2-2
v_call: TRBV2
cdr3_aa: CASSDWQANTGELFF
cdr3_nt: TGTGCCAGCAGTGATTGGCAGGCGAACACCGGGGAGCTGTTTTTT

d_call: .
clone_size: once
j_call: TRBJ2-7
v_call: TRBV20-1
cdr3_aa: CSGGQGHEQYF
cdr3_nt: TGCAGTGGGGGTCAGGGCCACGAGCAGTACTTC

d_call: TRBD1
clone_size: .
j_call: TRBJ1-2
v_call: TRBV9
cdr3_aa: CASSVTGTDYGYTF
cdr3_nt: TGTGCCAGCAGCGTCACCGGGACAGACTATGGCTACACCTTC

d_call: TRBD2
clone_size: once
j_call: TRBJ2-3
v_call: TRBV4-1
cdr3_aa: CASSQDRTGLAGGDTQYF
cdr3_nt: TGCGCCAGCAGCCAAGACCGTACGGGGCTAGCGGGGGGGGATACGCAGTATTTT

d_call: .
clone_size: .
j_call: TRBJ2-3
v_call: TRBV2
cdr3_aa: CASSLTPLSTDTQYF
cdr3_nt: TGTGCCAGCAGCCTGACTCCCCTTAGCACAGATACGCAGTATTTT

d_call: .
clone_size: .
j_call: TRBJ2-7
v_call: TRBV5-4
cdr3_aa: CASSLGGQNYEQYF
cdr3_nt: TGTGCCAGCAGCTTGGGTGGACAGAACTACGAGCAGTACTTC

d_call: .
clone_size: .
j_call: TRBJ2-5
v_call: TRBV21-1
cdr3_aa: CASSERGSWGTQYF
cdr3_nt: TGTGCCAGCAGTGAGCGGGGGTCCTGGGGGACCCAGTACTTC

d_call: TRBD2
clone_size: .
j_call: TRBJ2-1
v_call: TRBV9
cdr3_aa: CASSVGSSGNNEQFF
cdr3_nt: TGTGCCAGCAGCGTCGGATCTAGCGGGAATAATGAGCAGTTCTTC

d_call: .
clone_size: .
j_call: TRBJ2-5
v_call: TRBV10-3
cdr3_aa: CAINGGASEETQYF
cdr3_nt: TGTGCCATCAATGGGGGGGCCAGTGAAGAGACCCAGTACTTC

d_call: TRBD1
clone_size: .
j_call: TRBJ1-1
v_call: TRBV11-2
cdr3_aa: CASSPTTGSGAFF
cdr3_nt: TGTGCCAGCAGCCCGACGACAGGGTCGGGAGCTTTCTTT

d_call: TRBD2
clone_size: .
j_call: TRBJ2-7
v_call: TRBV19
cdr3_aa: CASSKTSGFSYEQYF
cdr3_nt: TGTGCCAGTAGTAAGACTAGCGGGTTCTCCTACGAGCAGTACTTC

d_call: .
clone_size: .
j_call: TRBJ1-4
v_call: TRBV4-2
cdr3_aa: CASSQEQATEKLFF
cdr3_nt: TGTGCCAGCAGCCAAGAACAGGCGACTGAAAAACTGTTTTTT

d_call: .
clone_size: .
j_call: TRBJ1-1
v_call: TRBV5-1
cdr3_aa: CASSFEGTTEAFF
cdr3_nt: TGCGCCAGCAGCTTTGAGGGTACCACTGAAGCTTTCTTT

d_call: TRBD2
clone_size: .
j_call: TRBJ2-7
v_call: TRBV10-3
cdr3_aa: CATSLAGYEQYF
cdr3_nt: TGTGCCACCTCCCTAGCGGGGTACGAGCAGTACTTC

d_call: TRBD1
clone_size: .
j_call: TRBJ1-3
v_call: TRBV18
cdr3_aa: CASSPMWGQTGNTIYF
cdr3_nt: TGTGCCAGCTCACCGATGTGGGGACAGACTGGAAACACCATATATTTT

d_call: .
clone_size: .
j_call: TRBJ1-4
v_call: TRBV3-1/TRBV3-2
cdr3_aa: CASSRTDDNEKLFF
cdr3_nt: TGTGCCAGCAGCCGAACAGATGATAATGAAAAACTGTTTTTT

d_call: TRBD1
clone_size: .
j_call: TRBJ2-5
v_call: TRBV5-1
cdr3_aa: CASSLIPQGAGETQYF
cdr3_nt: TGCGCCAGCAGCTTGATCCCACAGGGGGCGGGAGAGACCCAGTACTTC

d_call: .
clone_size: .
j_call: TRBJ2-6
v_call: TRBV7-8
cdr3_aa: CAGQKVRVYANGANVLTF
cdr3_nt: TGTGCCGGCCAAAAGGTCAGGGTTTACGCCAATGGGGCCAACGTCCTGACTTTC

d_call: TRBD1
clone_size: .
j_call: TRBJ2-5
v_call: TRBV5-6
cdr3_aa: CASSLAGQTQETQYF
cdr3_nt: TGTGCCAGCAGCTTGGCGGGACAGACCCAAGAGACCCAGTACTTC

d_call: .
clone_size: few
j_call: TRBJ1-1
v_call: TRBV10-1
cdr3_aa: CASSGTQGYTEAFF
cdr3_nt: TGCGCCAGCAGTGGGACACAGGGATACACTGAAGCTTTCTTT

d_call: .
clone_size: .
j_call: TRBJ2-7
v_call: TRBV15
cdr3_aa: CATSSKLGGGPHEQYF
cdr3_nt: TGTGCCACCAGCAGTAAACTAGGGGGGGGGCCCCACGAGCAGTACTTC

d_call: .
clone_size: .
j_call: TRBJ2-1
v_call: TRBV10-3
cdr3_aa: CAISESRGVRGISYNEQFF
cdr3_nt: TGTGCCATCAGTGAGTCTAGGGGCGTTCGCGGGATATCCTACAATGAGCAGTTCTTC

d_call: .
clone_size: .
j_call: TRBJ1-1
v_call: TRBV28
cdr3_aa: CASTSPQGISTEAFF
cdr3_nt: TGTGCCAGCACCAGCCCGCAGGGAATTTCGACTGAAGCTTTCTTT

d_call: .
clone_size: .
j_call: TRBJ2-7
v_call: TRBV5-1
cdr3_aa: CASSLDTGGEQYF
cdr3_nt: TGCGCCAGCAGCTTGGACACAGGCGGCGAGCAGTACTTC

d_call: .
clone_size: .
j_call: TRBJ2-1
v_call: TRBV2
cdr3_aa: CASSKTIQGNEQFF
cdr3_nt: TGTGCCAGCAGTAAGACGATACAGGGAAATGAGCAGTTCTTC

d_call: .
clone_size: once
j_call: TRBJ1-4
v_call: TRBV5-5
cdr3_aa: CASSSPEGPTGEKLFF
cdr3_nt: TGTGCCAGCAGCTCACCGGAGGGTCCTACCGGTGAAAAACTGTTTTTT

d_call: TRBD1
clone_size: .
j_call: TRBJ1-5
v_call: TRBV6-5
cdr3_aa: CASREGQSNNQPQHF
cdr3_nt: TGTGCCAGCAGGGAGGGACAGTCAAACAATCAGCCCCAGCATTTT

d_call: .
clone_size: .
j_call: TRBJ1-1
v_call: TRBV24-1
cdr3_aa: CATSDSMVTEAFF
cdr3_nt: TGTGCCACCAGTGACAGTATGGTCACTGAAGCTTTCTTT